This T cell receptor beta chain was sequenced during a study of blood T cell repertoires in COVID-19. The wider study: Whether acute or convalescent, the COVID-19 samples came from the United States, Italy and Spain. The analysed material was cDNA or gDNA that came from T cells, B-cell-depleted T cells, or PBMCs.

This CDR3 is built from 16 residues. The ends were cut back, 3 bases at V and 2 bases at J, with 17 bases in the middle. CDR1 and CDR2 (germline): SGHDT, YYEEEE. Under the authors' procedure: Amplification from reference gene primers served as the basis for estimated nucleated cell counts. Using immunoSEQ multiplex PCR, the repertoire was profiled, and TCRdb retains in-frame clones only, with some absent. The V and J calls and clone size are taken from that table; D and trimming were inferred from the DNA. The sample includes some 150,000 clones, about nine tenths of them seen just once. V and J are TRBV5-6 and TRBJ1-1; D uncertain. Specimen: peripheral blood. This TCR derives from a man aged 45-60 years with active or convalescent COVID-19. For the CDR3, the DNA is TGTGCCAGCAGCTCCCGACCAAAGACGGGAAACACTGAAGCTTTCTTT. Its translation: CASSSRPKTGNTEAFF.